A selection of T cell receptor beta chains follows, all from one sample in a study of cytomegalovirus exposure and HLA in healthy donors. Method: immunoSEQ multiplex PCR; TCRdb's copy keeps in-frame clones and lacks some. Seen here are roughly 120,000 clones, over 65% observed once, and the top ten hold roughly 4.2%. The sample taken for sequencing was PBMCs. These TCRs come from a woman aged 40 to 49 in good health and CMV-seropositive. Both conserved end residues are part of each CDR3. Expanded clones get a size class; other rows say once, few or many, or leave the size out.

CDR3aa	abundance	v_gene	j_gene
CASSRQGANTGELFF	-	TRBV5-1	TRBJ2-2
CASSVRPQGAWEQFF	once	TRBV5-8	TRBJ2-1
CATSGLRDRGHGQPQHF	-	TRBV15	TRBJ1-5
CASSLRTGQYEQYF	once	TRBV7-2	TRBJ2-7
CASSRVQGHINEKLFF	-	TRBV7-2	TRBJ1-4
CASSVRGQGSLETQYF	-	TRBV9	TRBJ2-5
CASSYSSRAPLHF	-	TRBV6-5	TRBJ1-6
CASSRQGEIPFYEQYF	-	TRBV4-1	TRBJ2-7
CASRAPSGNQETQYF	-	TRBV2	TRBJ2-5
CASSSGGFSGRGDRNEQFF	-	TRBV5-1	TRBJ2-1
CASSLSTGVIGAGETQYF	-	TRBV28	TRBJ2-5
CASSEGKGISGNTIYF	few	TRBV6-1	TRBJ1-3
CASSLGRGDRTEAFF	-	TRBV13	TRBJ1-1
CASRLGLAGGGTDTQYF	-	TRBV2	TRBJ2-3
CASSLAWQGDEQYF	few	TRBV5-1	TRBJ2-7
CASSRAGGPNEQFF	-	TRBV11-1	TRBJ2-1
CASSDQGLAAVNEQFF	-	TRBV2	TRBJ2-1
CSSSLYQVTNYGYTF	-	TRBV7-9	TRBJ1-2
CASSVGQHSNQPQHF	-	TRBV5-1	TRBJ1-5
CAWTKTGTQPQHF	-	TRBV30	TRBJ1-5
CASSINGNLAKNIQYF	few	TRBV19	TRBJ2-4
CASSLHSGDTDTQYF	-	TRBV27	TRBJ2-3
CASSPPSGLSEKLFF	-	TRBV7-9	TRBJ1-4
CASSFSDRGGAFF	-	TRBV27	TRBJ1-1
CASSSQLSGNTIYF	-	TRBV5-1	TRBJ1-3
CASSQGRGSNQPQHF	-	TRBV4-1	TRBJ1-5
CASSPPVGRATNEKLFF	-	TRBV18	TRBJ1-4
CSAYGGYEQYF	-	TRBV20-1	TRBJ2-7
CASSIITSSYNEQFF	-	TRBV19	TRBJ2-1
CASRPTASGANVLTF	few	TRBV6-5	TRBJ2-6
CASSPTSGDYNEQFF	-	TRBV5-1	TRBJ2-1
CASSLDVGLAGTDEQFF	few	TRBV7-2	TRBJ2-1
CASISGLNYGYTF	once	TRBV28	TRBJ1-2
CASSPVGTLAGEGDEQYF	-	TRBV5-1	TRBJ2-7
CASSLEVDGGAYEQYF	-	TRBV7-6	TRBJ2-7
CASLGTGTGFSPLHF	-	TRBV6-1	TRBJ1-6
CASSRDRTGHGYTF	-	TRBV5-1	TRBJ1-2
CASSLATSGSGEQFF	once	TRBV7-9	TRBJ2-1
CASSPTGTYGYTF	-	TRBV27	TRBJ1-2
CASSESPRAGAEQYF	-	TRBV6-1	TRBJ2-7
CASRAGQGAYNEQFF	-	TRBV2	TRBJ2-1
CASSLSVEQFF	-	TRBV7-9	TRBJ2-1
CASSEWGQGNSPLHF	-	TRBV2	TRBJ1-6
CASSLLAGISYNEQFF	-	TRBV5-1	TRBJ2-1
CASSRGGTGVNTGELFF	-	TRBV7-7	TRBJ2-2
CAWKKGAMRDTQYF	-	TRBV30	TRBJ2-3
CASSFRENTEAFF	-	TRBV27	TRBJ1-1
CASSLVVARDTGELFF	-	TRBV5-1	TRBJ2-2
CASSTPGQGNTIYF	-	TRBV28	TRBJ1-3
CASSSRTSGTDTQYF	-	TRBV7-6	TRBJ2-3
CASSGQRNTGELFF	-	TRBV27	TRBJ2-2
CATSRDRSRVQETQYF	-	TRBV15	TRBJ2-5
CASSLGSGNTEAFF	-	TRBV7-3	TRBJ1-1
CASRPGGPLVYEQYF	-	TRBV6-1	TRBJ2-7